This is a list of T cell receptor beta chains from one sample in a study of CD8 T cells in Susac syndrome. TCRdb used MiXCR to reprocess the immunoSEQ multiplex PCR reads, holding one entry per CDR3 protein. The sample carries about 160,000 distinct CDR3 sequences, around 94% recorded once. The sequencing input was CD4+ T cells from PBMCs. These receptors originate from a human donor with multiple sclerosis. Both conserved end residues are part of each CDR3. A D gene is named only where the DNA matches it firmly. Clone sizes are given selectively: once, few, many, or a class where the clone is expanded.

d_call: .; clone_size: .; v_call: TRBV5-6; j_call: TRBJ1-2; cdr3_nt: TGTGCCAGCAGCTCCAACGTTGGCTACACCTTC; cdr3_aa: CASSSNVGYTF
d_call: .; clone_size: once; v_call: TRBV29-1; j_call: TRBJ2-3; cdr3_nt: TGCAGCGTGGGCGGACGGACCAGCACAGATACGCAGTATTTT; cdr3_aa: CSVGGRTSTDTQYF
d_call: TRBD2; clone_size: once; v_call: TRBV6-5; j_call: TRBJ2-1; cdr3_nt: TGTGCCAGCAGTTACTTCGGCCGTGCTAGCGGGAGGTACAATGAGCAGTTCTTC; cdr3_aa: CASSYFGRASGRYNEQFF
d_call: TRBD2; clone_size: .; v_call: TRBV6-5; j_call: TRBJ2-6; cdr3_nt: TGTGCCAGCGGTACTAGCGGGAGGGCCCGTCTCTCTGGGGCCAACGTCCTGACTTTC; cdr3_aa: CASGTSGRARLSGANVLTF
d_call: .; clone_size: .; v_call: TRBV7-9; j_call: TRBJ2-5; cdr3_nt: TGTGCCAGCAGCTCCCCAGGGCGCGGACTTTTATCGGAGACCCAGTACTTC; cdr3_aa: CASSSPGRGLLSETQYF
d_call: .; clone_size: once; v_call: TRBV7-9; j_call: TRBJ2-1; cdr3_nt: TGTGCCAGCAGCTTTAAGGTAGCAGCCGTTCGTGGTTTGGATGAGCAGTTCTTC; cdr3_aa: CASSFKVAAVRGLDEQFF
d_call: .; clone_size: .; v_call: TRBV7-2; j_call: TRBJ2-4; cdr3_nt: TGTGCCAGCAGTGGTGGCAACATTCAGTACTTC; cdr3_aa: CASSGGNIQYF
d_call: .; clone_size: .; v_call: TRBV23-1; j_call: TRBJ2-2; cdr3_nt: TGCGCCAGCGTTGGGTTCCGGGACGGCAACACCGGGGAGCTGTTTTTT; cdr3_aa: CASVGFRDGNTGELFF
d_call: .; clone_size: .; v_call: TRBV7-3; j_call: TRBJ2-5; cdr3_nt: TGTGCCAGCAGCTCCAGGGAGGAGACCCAGTACTTC; cdr3_aa: CASSSREETQYF
d_call: .; clone_size: .; v_call: TRBV18; j_call: TRBJ2-5; cdr3_nt: TGTGCCAGCTCACCACGGGAGCTAGAGACCCAGTACTTC; cdr3_aa: CASSPRELETQYF
d_call: TRBD2; clone_size: .; v_call: TRBV30; j_call: TRBJ2-7; cdr3_nt: TGTGCCTGGAGGGGGTCCGGGGCGACTAGCCGGTCCTACGAGCAGTACTTC; cdr3_aa: CAWRGSGATSRSYEQYF
d_call: TRBD1; clone_size: .; v_call: TRBV6-2/TRBV6-3; j_call: TRBJ2-5; cdr3_nt: TGTGCCAGCAGTTACCTGGACAGGTTCGAACAAGAGACCCAGTACTTC; cdr3_aa: CASSYLDRFEQETQYF
d_call: .; clone_size: .; v_call: TRBV12-3/TRBV12-4; j_call: TRBJ2-5; cdr3_nt: TGTGCCAGCAGTTTTGAGCGTCGGGAGACCCAGTACTTC; cdr3_aa: CASSFERRETQYF
d_call: TRBD1; clone_size: .; v_call: TRBV5-1; j_call: TRBJ1-2; cdr3_nt: TGCGCCAGCAGCTTGATGGGGACAGCCACCAGCTATGGCTACACCTTC; cdr3_aa: CASSLMGTATSYGYTF
d_call: .; clone_size: .; v_call: TRBV4-2; j_call: TRBJ2-7; cdr3_nt: TGTGCCAGCAGCCGAGAGGCCATCTCCTACGAGCAGTACTTC; cdr3_aa: CASSREAISYEQYF
d_call: .; clone_size: .; v_call: TRBV19; j_call: TRBJ2-3; cdr3_nt: TGTGCCAGTACAAACCGGAGGGCCGGGGATACGCAGTATTTT; cdr3_aa: CASTNRRAGDTQYF
d_call: TRBD2; clone_size: .; v_call: TRBV4-1; j_call: TRBJ2-6; cdr3_nt: TGCGCCAGCACCCCCACGGGCCTAGCGGGACCGGCGGCCGGGGCCAACGTCCTGACTTTC; cdr3_aa: CASTPTGLAGPAAGANVLTF
d_call: .; clone_size: .; v_call: TRBV30; j_call: TRBJ2-3; cdr3_nt: TGTGCCTGGAGTCCAGGTCGAGATACGCAGTATTTT; cdr3_aa: CAWSPGRDTQYF
d_call: TRBD2; clone_size: .; v_call: TRBV14; j_call: TRBJ2-1; cdr3_nt: TGTGCCAGCAGGAAGACGGGACTACCGACCAATGAGCAGTTCTTC; cdr3_aa: CASRKTGLPTNEQFF
d_call: .; clone_size: .; v_call: TRBV3-1; j_call: TRBJ1-2; cdr3_nt: TGTGCCAGCAGCCCATCTGGATGTGCGAGGGGCTACACCTTC; cdr3_aa: CASSPSGCARGYTF
d_call: .; clone_size: .; v_call: TRBV29-1; j_call: TRBJ1-4; cdr3_nt: TGCAGCGTTGAAGATAATGAAAAACTGTTTTTT; cdr3_aa: CSVEDNEKLFF
d_call: TRBD1; clone_size: .; v_call: TRBV29-1; j_call: TRBJ1-2; cdr3_nt: TGCAGCGTATCGGGACAGGGGTCGGTAGGCTACACCTTC; cdr3_aa: CSVSGQGSVGYTF
d_call: TRBD1; clone_size: .; v_call: TRBV5-1; j_call: TRBJ2-5; cdr3_nt: TGCGCCAGCAGCTTATCGACAGGGTGGGTTGTGGAGACCCAGTACTTC; cdr3_aa: CASSLSTGWVVETQYF
d_call: .; clone_size: once; v_call: TRBV7-3; j_call: TRBJ1-1; cdr3_nt: TGTGCCAGCAGCTTAAGGCCAGAGGGTGAAGCTTTCTTT; cdr3_aa: CASSLRPEGEAFF
d_call: .; clone_size: .; v_call: TRBV20-1; j_call: TRBJ2-7; cdr3_nt: TGCAGTGCTCGCTTAGGTACTCTCTACGAGCAGTACTTC; cdr3_aa: CSARLGTLYEQYF
d_call: .; clone_size: .; v_call: TRBV27; j_call: TRBJ1-3; cdr3_nt: TGTGCCAGCAGTTTTGTTGCTGGAAACACCATATATTTT; cdr3_aa: CASSFVAGNTIYF
d_call: .; clone_size: .; v_call: TRBV20-1; j_call: TRBJ2-7; cdr3_nt: TGCAGTGCTAGGGTGGGAGTACGCTCCTACGAGCAGTACTTC; cdr3_aa: CSARVGVRSYEQYF
d_call: .; clone_size: .; v_call: TRBV6-6; j_call: TRBJ1-1; cdr3_nt: TGTGCCACTATACCCGACCTATCAAACACTGAAGCTTTCTTT; cdr3_aa: CATIPDLSNTEAFF
d_call: .; clone_size: .; v_call: TRBV20-1; j_call: TRBJ2-7; cdr3_nt: TGCAGTGCTAGCCCTCGACCTCTCAACTACGAGCAGTACTTC; cdr3_aa: CSASPRPLNYEQYF
d_call: .; clone_size: .; v_call: TRBV2; j_call: TRBJ1-2; cdr3_nt: TGTGCCAGGGCGACAGGCCCCCCTGGCTACACCTTC; cdr3_aa: CARATGPPGYTF
d_call: .; clone_size: .; v_call: TRBV24-1; j_call: TRBJ2-7; cdr3_nt: TGTGCCACCAGTAATTTATACGAGCAGTACTTC; cdr3_aa: CATSNLYEQYF
d_call: TRBD2; clone_size: .; v_call: TRBV7-2; j_call: TRBJ2-3; cdr3_nt: TGTGCCAGCAGCTTTGTCGCGGGAGTCACAGATACGCAGTATTTT; cdr3_aa: CASSFVAGVTDTQYF
d_call: .; clone_size: .; v_call: TRBV15; j_call: TRBJ2-4; cdr3_nt: TGTGCCACCCAAGCTCTAGCCAAAAACATTCAGTACTTC; cdr3_aa: CATQALAKNIQYF